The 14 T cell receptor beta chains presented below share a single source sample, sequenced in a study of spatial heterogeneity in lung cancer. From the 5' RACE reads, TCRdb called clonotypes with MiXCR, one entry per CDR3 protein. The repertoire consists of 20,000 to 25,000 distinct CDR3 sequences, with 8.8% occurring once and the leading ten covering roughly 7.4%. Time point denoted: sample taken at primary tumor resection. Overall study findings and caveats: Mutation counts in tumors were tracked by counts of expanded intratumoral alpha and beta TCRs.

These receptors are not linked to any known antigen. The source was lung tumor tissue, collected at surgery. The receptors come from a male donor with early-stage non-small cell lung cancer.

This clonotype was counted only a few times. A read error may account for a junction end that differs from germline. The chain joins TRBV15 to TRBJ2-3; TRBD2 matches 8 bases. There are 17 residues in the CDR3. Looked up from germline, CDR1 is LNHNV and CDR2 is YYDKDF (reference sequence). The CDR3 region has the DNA TGTGCCGCCAGCGGGGGTTCGACTAGTCGGGCCACAGATACGCAGTATTTT. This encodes CAASGGSTSRATDTQYF.

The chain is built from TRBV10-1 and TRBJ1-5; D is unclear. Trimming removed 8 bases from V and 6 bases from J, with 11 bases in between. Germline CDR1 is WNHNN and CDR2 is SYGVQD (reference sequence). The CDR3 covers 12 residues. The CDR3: CASGPGGQPQHF. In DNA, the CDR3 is TGCGCCAGCGGTCCCGGTGGTCAGCCCCAGCATTTT.

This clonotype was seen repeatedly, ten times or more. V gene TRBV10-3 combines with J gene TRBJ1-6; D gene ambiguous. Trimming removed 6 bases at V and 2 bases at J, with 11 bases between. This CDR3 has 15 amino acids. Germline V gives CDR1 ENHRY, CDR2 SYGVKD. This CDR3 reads CAIREAGAYNSPLHF. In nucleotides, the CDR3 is TGTGCCATCAGGGAAGCGGGAGCCTATAATTCACCCCTCCACTTT.

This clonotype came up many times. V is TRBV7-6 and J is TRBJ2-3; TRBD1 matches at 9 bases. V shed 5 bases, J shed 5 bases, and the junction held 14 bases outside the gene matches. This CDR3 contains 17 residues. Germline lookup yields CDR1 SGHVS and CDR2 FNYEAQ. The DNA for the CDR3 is TGTGCCAGCAGCCGTTCGGACAGGGGCAGTGTAGGAGATACGCAGTATTTT. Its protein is CASSRSDRGSVGDTQYF.

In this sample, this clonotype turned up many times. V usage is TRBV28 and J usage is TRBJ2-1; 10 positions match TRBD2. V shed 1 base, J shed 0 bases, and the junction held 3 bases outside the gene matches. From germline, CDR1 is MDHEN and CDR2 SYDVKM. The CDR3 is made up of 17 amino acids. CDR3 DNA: TGTGCCAGCAGTTTATCGCCTAGCGGGAGCTCCTACAATGAGCAGTTCTTC. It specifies CASSLSPSGSSYNEQFF. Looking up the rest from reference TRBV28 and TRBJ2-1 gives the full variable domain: DVKVTQSSRYLVKRTGEKVFLECVQDMDHENMFWYRQDPGLGLRLIYFSYDVKMKEKGDIPEGYSVSREKKERFSLILESASTNQTSMYLCASSLSPSGSSYNEQFFGPGTRLTVL.

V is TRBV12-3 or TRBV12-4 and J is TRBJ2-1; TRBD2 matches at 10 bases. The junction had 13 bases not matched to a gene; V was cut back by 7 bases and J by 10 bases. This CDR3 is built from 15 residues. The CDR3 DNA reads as TGTGCCAGCAAAACCGGGACTAGCGTCATTGGGGAGCAGTTCTTC. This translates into CASKTGTSVIGEQFF.

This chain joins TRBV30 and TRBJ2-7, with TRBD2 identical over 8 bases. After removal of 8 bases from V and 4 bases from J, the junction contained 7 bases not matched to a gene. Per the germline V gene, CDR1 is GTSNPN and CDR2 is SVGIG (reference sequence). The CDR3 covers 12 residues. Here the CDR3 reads CARSAGVYEQYF. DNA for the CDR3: TGTGCCCGATCAGCGGGGGTTTACGAGCAGTACTTC.

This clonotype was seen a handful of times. The CDR3 region has the DNA TGTGCCAGCAGCCAGGGATATTCGGACTACGAGCAGTACTTC. Its protein product is CASSQGYSDYEQYF. The chain employs TRBV3-1 and TRBJ2-7, with D uncertain. The V gene lost 3 bases and the J gene lost 3 bases, with 12 bases spanning the gap. The CDR3 is 14 residues long. Germline CDR1 reads LGHDT; CDR2 reads YNNKEL (reference sequence).

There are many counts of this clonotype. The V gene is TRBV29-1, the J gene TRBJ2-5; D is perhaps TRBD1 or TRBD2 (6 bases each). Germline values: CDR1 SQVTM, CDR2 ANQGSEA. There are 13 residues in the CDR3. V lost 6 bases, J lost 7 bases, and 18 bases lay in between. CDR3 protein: CSVWGAGVGTQYF. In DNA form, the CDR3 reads TGCAGCGTCTGGGGGGCAGGAGTCGGGACCCAGTACTTC.

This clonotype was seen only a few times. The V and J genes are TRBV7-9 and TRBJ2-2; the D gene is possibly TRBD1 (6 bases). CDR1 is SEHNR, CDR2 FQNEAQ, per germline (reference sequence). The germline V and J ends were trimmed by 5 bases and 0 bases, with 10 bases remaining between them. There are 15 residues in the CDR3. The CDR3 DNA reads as TGTGCCAGCAGCCACAGGGCCTCGAACACCGGGGAGCTGTTTTTT. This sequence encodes CASSHRASNTGELFF.

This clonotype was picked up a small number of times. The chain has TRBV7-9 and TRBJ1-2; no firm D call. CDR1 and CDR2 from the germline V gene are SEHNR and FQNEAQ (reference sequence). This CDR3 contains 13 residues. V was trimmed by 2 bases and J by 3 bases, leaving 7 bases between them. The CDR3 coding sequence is TGTGCCAGCAGCTTACAAACAGACTATGGCTACACCTTC. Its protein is CASSLQTDYGYTF.

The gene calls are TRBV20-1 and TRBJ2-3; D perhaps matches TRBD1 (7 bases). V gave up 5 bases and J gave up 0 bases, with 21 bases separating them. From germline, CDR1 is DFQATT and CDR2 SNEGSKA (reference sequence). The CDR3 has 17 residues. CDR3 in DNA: TGCAGTGCTGCGGGGAACAGGGGACTCCCTAGCACAGATACGCAGTATTTT. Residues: CSAAGNRGLPSTDTQYF.

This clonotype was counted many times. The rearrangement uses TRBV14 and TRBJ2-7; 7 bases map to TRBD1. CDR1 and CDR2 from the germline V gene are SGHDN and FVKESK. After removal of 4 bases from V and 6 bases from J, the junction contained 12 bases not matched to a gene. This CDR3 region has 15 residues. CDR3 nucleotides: TGTGCCAGCAGCCTTCTCACAGGGGATTTCGCCGAGCAGTACTTC. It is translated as CASSLLTGDFAEQYF.

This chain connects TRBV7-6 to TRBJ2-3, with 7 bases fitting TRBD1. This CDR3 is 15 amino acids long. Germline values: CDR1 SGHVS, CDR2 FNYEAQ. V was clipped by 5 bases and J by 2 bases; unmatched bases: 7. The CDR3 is CASSRDRANTDTQYF. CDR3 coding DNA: TGTGCCAGCAGCCGTGACAGGGCTAACACAGATACGCAGTATTTT.